This TCR beta chain derives from a study of blood T cell repertoires in COVID-19. Trimming took 1 base from V and 5 from J; bases not matched to a gene: 9. This CDR3 has 16 amino acids. Germline CDR1 reads PRHDT; CDR2 reads FYEKMQ (reference sequence). Authors' analysis steps: Reference gene primers were amplified, and this amplification served to estimate nucleated cell counts. Profiled with immunoSEQ multiplex PCR; TCRdb holds only in-frame clones, not every one. D and trimming were read from the DNA, whereas the V and J calls and clone size are those reported in that table. The sample shows 260,000 or so clones, approximately 90% of them seen only once.

Sequencing input: PBMCs or T cells enriched from blood (not recorded which). The clonotype originates from a woman in her twenties or thirties with acute COVID-19. The V and J genes are TRBV13 and TRBJ1-1; 8 bases line up with TRBD1. For the CDR3, the DNA is TGTGCCAGCAGCTTAGTCCCCTTGGACAGGGAGACTGAAGCTTTCTTT. Translation gives CASSLVPLDRETEAFF.